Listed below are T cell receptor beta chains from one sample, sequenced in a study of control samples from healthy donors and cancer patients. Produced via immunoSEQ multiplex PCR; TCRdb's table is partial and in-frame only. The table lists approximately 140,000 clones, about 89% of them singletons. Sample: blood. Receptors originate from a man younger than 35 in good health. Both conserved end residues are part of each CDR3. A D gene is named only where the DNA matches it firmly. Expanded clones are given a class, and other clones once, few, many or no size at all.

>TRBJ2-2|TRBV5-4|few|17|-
CASSPDSRNLNTGELFF
TGTGCCAGCAGTCCGGACAGCCGTAACCTGAACACCGGGGAGCTGTTTTTT
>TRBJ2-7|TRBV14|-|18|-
CASSQETWPSGQPYEQYF
TGTGCCAGCAGCCAAGAAACGTGGCCGTCCGGTCAACCCTACGAGCAGTACTTC
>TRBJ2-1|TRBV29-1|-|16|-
CSGSLLGTFSYNEQFF
TGCAGCGGTTCTCTTCTAGGAACGTTCTCCTACAATGAGCAGTTCTTC
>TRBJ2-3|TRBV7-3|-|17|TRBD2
CASSASMGRGPTDTQYF
TGTGCCAGCAGCGCCTCGATGGGGAGGGGCCCCACAGATACGCAGTATTTT
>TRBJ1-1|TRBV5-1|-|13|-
CASSLAETGTAFF
TGCGCCAGCAGCTTGGCCGAAACAGGGACAGCTTTCTTT
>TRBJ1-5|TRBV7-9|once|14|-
CASSFELSNQPQHF
TGTGCCAGCAGCTTCGAGCTTAGCAATCAGCCCCAGCATTTT
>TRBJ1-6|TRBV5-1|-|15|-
CASSLDGGNNSPLHF
TGCGCCAGCAGCTTGGACGGGGGGAATAATTCACCCCTCCACTTT
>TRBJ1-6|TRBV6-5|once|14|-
CASGRTLYNSPLHF
TGTGCCAGCGGCAGGACTCTCTATAATTCACCCCTCCACTTT
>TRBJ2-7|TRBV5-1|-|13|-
CASSLVAAWEQYF
TGCGCCAGCAGCTTGGTAGCAGCCTGGGAGCAGTACTTC
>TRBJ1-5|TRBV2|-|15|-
CASSEWGDGRQPQHF
TGTGCCAGCAGTGAATGGGGGGACGGACGCCAGCCCCAGCATTTT
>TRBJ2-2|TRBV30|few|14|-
CAWSVRGEPGELFF
TGTGCCTGGAGTGTAAGGGGGGAACCCGGGGAGCTGTTTTTT
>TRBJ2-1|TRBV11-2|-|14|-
CASSWGSGPNEQFF
TGTGCCAGCAGCTGGGGGTCGGGGCCCAATGAGCAGTTCTTC
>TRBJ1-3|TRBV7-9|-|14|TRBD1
CASSFTGDGNTIYF
TGTGCCAGCAGCTTCACAGGGGATGGAAACACCATATATTTT
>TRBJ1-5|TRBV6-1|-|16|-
CASSAPPGDSNQPQHF
TGTGCCAGCAGTGCACCCCCAGGGGATAGCAATCAGCCCCAGCATTTT
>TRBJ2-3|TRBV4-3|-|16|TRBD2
CASSQDSGGAGDTQYF
TGCGCCAGCAGCCAAGATAGCGGGGGGGCAGGAGATACGCAGTATTTT
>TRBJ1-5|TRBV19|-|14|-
CASSMSGSNQPQHF
TGTGCCAGTAGTATGTCGGGAAGCAATCAGCCCCAGCATTTT
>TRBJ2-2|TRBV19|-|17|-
CASSLWGGHSNTGELFF
TGTGCCAGTAGTTTGTGGGGGGGCCATAGTAACACCGGGGAGCTGTTTTTT